The source of this T cell receptor beta chain is a study of blood T cell repertoires in COVID-19. Study at large: COVID-19 samples collected from the United States, Italy and Spain covered acute and convalescent phases.

This clone was detected only a few times. In the original workflow: Nucleated cell counts were estimated from reference gene primer amplification. Here immunoSEQ multiplex PCR was the method, and the copy in TCRdb shows in-frame clones only, minus some. That table furnishes V, J and clone size, whereas the DNA furnished D and trimming. This table holds about 330,000 clones, roughly 85% found once. This sequence originates from a human donor in a cohort sampled during active COVID-19. The specimen was peripheral blood.

This CDR3 is CASSLDVTGGLGKLFF. In nucleotides, the CDR3 is TGTGCCAGCAGCTTAGATGTGACAGGTGGTCTTGGAAAACTGTTTTTT. The rearrangement uses TRBV11-2 and TRBJ1-4; perhaps TRBD1 as D (6 bases). CDR1 is SGHAT, CDR2 FQNNGV, per germline. Trimming pared 0 bases from V and 10 bases from J, leaving 18 bases between. CDR3 length: 16 residues.